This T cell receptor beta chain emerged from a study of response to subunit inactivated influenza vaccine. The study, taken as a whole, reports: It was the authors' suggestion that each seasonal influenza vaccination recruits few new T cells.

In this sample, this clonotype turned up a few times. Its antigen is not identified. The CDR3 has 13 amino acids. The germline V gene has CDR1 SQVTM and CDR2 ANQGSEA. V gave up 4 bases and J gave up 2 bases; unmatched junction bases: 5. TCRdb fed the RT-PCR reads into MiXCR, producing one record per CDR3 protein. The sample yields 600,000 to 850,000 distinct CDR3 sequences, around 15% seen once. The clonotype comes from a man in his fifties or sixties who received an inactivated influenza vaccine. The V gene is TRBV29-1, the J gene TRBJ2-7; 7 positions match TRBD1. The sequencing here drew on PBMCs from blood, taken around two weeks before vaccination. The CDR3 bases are TGCAGCGTTGTAGACAGGGAGACCTACGAGCAGTACTTC. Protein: CSVVDRETYEQYF.